The 9 T cell receptor beta chains presented below share a single source sample, sequenced in a study of blood T cells in healthy people across ages (dated by TCRdb to 2014 to 2015). The method behind the library was 5' RACE. Sequencing used an Illumina HiSeq 2500. A second roughly 6 to 11 cycle PCR used a sample-barcoded 5' primer and a J-beta primer mix. Through fastp at Q25 and MiXCR, TCRdb rebuilt clones from the public reads, retaining in-frame beta chains. Rows are combined by CDR3 protein, so each entry shows the most common genes and DNA. A total of roughly 800,000 distinct CDR3 sequences appear in this sample, roughly 50% of them only once. The top ten clones comprise around 20% of the sample. Sequenced: blood. The receptors shown here come from a man in his thirties or forties in good health.

The V gene is TRBV7-7, the J gene TRBJ2-3, with a tentative D call TRBD1 (5 bases). V lost 1 base to trimming and J lost 5 bases, with 10 bases between them. This CDR3 has 14 amino acids. The germline CDR1 and CDR2 sequences are SSHAT and FNYEAQ (reference sequence). CDR3 loop: CASSLGAGQDTQYF. The CDR3 DNA follows: TGTGCCAGCAGCTTAGGGGCAGGGCAAGATACGCAGTATTTT.

Concerning this clonotype: Its ends do not fully match the called genes, so a read error is possible. This chain uses TRBV6-1 with TRBJ1-2; D gene ambiguous. The CDR3 covers 15 residues. The germline V gene has CDR1 MNHNS and CDR2 SASEGT. The CDR3 DNA reads as TGTGTCAGCAGTGAAGAATCGAGCCCGGTGCATGGCTACACCTTC. Its protein is CVSSEESSPVHGYTF.

The CDR3: CASSSRALANNEQFF. The CDR3 DNA reads TGTGCCAGCAGTTCCCGGGCCTTGGCAAACAATGAGCAGTTCTTC. V and J are TRBV28 and TRBJ2-1, with D unresolved. Germline-derived CDR1 and CDR2 are MDHEN and SYDVKM. This CDR3 comprises 15 residues. Trimming cost V 4 bases and J 5 bases, with 15 bases left between them.

This chain joins TRBV6-2 or TRBV6-3 and TRBJ2-4; D gene ambiguous. V was clipped by 0 bases and J by 13 bases, with 13 bases between them. This CDR3 spans 13 amino acids. The V gene's germline CDR1 is MNHEY and CDR2 SVGEGT. The CDR3 DNA is TGTGCCAGCAGTTACTCAAACTTTGTGGAGCAGTACTTC. Protein: CASSYSNFVEQYF.

The chain recombines TRBV7-9 with TRBJ1-2, with D tentatively TRBD1 (5 bases). The V gene's germline CDR1 is SEHNR and CDR2 FQNEAQ (reference sequence). This CDR3 has 17 residues. Trimming left V 5 bases short and J 0 bases short, with 19 bases between. The CDR3 loop is CASSLAGQGPSNYGYTF. CDR3 coding DNA: TGTGCCAGCAGCCTTGCTGGGCAGGGTCCATCTAACTATGGCTACACCTTC.

This clonotype was detected a few times. This chain uses TRBV27 with TRBJ2-7; a possible D gene is TRBD2 (5 bases). V was trimmed by 4 bases and J by 0 bases, leaving 7 bases between them. Germline V CDR1 and CDR2: MNHEY, SMNVEV (reference sequence). The CDR3 extends over 13 amino acids. The CDR3 bases are TGTGCCAGCAGTTCGGGGTACTCCTACGAGCAGTACTTC. Its translation is CASSSGYSYEQYF.

This clonotype came up a few times. The chain recombines TRBV29-1 with TRBJ2-5; TRBD2 matches at 12 bases. V shed 0 bases and J 2 bases; nucleotides not matched to a gene: 4. Germline V gene data show CDR1 as SQVTM and CDR2 as ANQGSEA. The CDR3 runs 16 residues. CDR3 sequence (DNA): TGCAGCGTTGAAGACCCGACTAGCGGGGGTCAAGAGACCCAGTACTTC. Its translation: CSVEDPTSGGQETQYF.

The chain is built from TRBV13 and TRBJ2-1; perhaps TRBD2 as D (6 bases). The length of the CDR3 is 14 residues. V lost 8 bases and J 9 bases, leaving 20 bases between the germline ends. The germline V gene has CDR1 PRHDT and CDR2 FYEKMQ (reference sequence). The CDR3 DNA sequence: TGTGCCAGCGGGACTCGGTGGCCGGGAACTGAGCAGTTCTTC. Protein sequence: CASGTRWPGTEQFF.

The chain has TRBV6-5 and TRBJ2-4, with 10 bases fitting TRBD2. The assigned J gene may be wrong: the sequence end matches TRBJ2-7 better. CDR3 length: 16 residues. CDR1 MNHEY and CDR2 SVGAGI come from the germline V gene. CDR3 amino acids: CASSSPASGRPYEQYF. CDR3 coding DNA: TGTGCCAGCAGTTCCCCCGCTAGCGGGAGACCCTACGAGCAGTACTTC.